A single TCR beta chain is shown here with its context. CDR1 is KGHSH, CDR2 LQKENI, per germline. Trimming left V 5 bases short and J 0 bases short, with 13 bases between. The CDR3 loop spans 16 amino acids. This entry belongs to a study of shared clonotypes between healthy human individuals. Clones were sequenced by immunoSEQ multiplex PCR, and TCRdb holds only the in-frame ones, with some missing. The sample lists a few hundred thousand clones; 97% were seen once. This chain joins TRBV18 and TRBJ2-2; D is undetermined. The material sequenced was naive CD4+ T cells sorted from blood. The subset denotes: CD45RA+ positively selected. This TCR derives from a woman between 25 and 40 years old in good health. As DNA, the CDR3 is TGTGCCAGCTCAAACTCGCGGAACCCGAACACCGGGGAGCTGTTTTTT. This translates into CASSNSRNPNTGELFF.